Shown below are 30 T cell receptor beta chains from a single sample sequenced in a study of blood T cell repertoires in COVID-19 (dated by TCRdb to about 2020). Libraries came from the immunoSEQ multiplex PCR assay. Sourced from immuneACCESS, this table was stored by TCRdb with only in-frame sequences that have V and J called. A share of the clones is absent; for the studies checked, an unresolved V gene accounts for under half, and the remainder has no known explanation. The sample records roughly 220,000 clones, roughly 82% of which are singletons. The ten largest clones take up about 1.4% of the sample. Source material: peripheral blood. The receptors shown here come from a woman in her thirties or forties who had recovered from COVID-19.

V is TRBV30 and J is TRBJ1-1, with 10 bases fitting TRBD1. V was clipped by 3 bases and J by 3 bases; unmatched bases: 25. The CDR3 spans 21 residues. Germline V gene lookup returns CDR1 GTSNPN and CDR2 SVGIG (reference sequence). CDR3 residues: CAWRLPSRLNLGTGEDTEAFF. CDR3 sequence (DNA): TGTGCCTGGAGGCTCCCTAGTAGACTTAATCTGGGGACAGGGGAGGACACTGAAGCTTTCTTT.

CDR3 bases: TGTGCCAGCTCACCACAATTAAACGAGAGAGATACGCAGTATTTT. Residues: CASSPQLNERDTQYF. V usage is TRBV18 and J usage is TRBJ2-3; D gene uncertain. V was pared by 1 base and J by 5 bases, with 13 bases between. This CDR3 spans 15 amino acids. Looked up from germline, CDR1 is KGHSH and CDR2 is LQKENI.

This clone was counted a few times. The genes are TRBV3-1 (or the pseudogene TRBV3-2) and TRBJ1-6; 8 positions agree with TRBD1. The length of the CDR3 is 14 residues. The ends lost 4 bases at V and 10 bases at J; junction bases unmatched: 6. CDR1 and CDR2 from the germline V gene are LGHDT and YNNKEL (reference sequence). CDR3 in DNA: TGTGCCAGCAGCCTAACAGGGGGAAGGTCACCCCTCCACTTT. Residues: CASSLTGGRSPLHF.

CDR3: CASSEALRLVEQFF. The CDR3 DNA is TGTGCCAGCAGTGAAGCGCTTCGACTGGTTGAGCAGTTCTTC. The chain recombines TRBV2 with TRBJ2-1; D gene ambiguous. The V gene's germline CDR1 is SNHLY and CDR2 FYNNEI. Trimming took 0 bases from V and 9 from J, leaving 12 bases between them. This CDR3 is built from 14 residues.

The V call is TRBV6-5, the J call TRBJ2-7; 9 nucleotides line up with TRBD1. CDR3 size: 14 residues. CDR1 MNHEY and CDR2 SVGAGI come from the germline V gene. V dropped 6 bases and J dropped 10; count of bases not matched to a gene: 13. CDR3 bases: TGTGCCAGCAGCTACACAGGGGGCGCGGTAGGTCAGTACTTC. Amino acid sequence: CASSYTGGAVGQYF.

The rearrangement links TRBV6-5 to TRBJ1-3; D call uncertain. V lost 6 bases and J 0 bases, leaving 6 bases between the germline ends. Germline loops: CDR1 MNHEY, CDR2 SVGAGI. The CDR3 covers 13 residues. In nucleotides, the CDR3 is TGTGCCAGCAGGCTGAGCTCTGGAAACACCATATATTTT. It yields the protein CASRLSSGNTIYF.

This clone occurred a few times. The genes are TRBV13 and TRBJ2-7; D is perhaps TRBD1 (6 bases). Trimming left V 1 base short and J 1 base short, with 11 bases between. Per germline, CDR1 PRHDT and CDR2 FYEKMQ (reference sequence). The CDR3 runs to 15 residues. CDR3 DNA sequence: TGTGCCAGCAGCTTAGCGCCAGGACAGTCCTACGAGCAGTACTTC. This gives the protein CASSLAPGQSYEQYF.

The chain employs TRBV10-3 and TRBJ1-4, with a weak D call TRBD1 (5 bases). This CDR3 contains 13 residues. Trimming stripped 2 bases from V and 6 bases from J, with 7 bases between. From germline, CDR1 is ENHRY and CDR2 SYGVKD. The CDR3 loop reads CAISEQTDEKLFF. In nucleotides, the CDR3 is TGTGCCATCAGTGAGCAGACAGATGAAAAACTGTTTTTT.

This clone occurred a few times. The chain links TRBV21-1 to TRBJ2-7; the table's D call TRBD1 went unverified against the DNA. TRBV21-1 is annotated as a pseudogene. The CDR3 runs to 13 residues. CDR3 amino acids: CASLDREDYEQYF. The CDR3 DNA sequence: TGTGCCAGCTTAGACAGGGAAGACTACGAGCAGTACTTC.

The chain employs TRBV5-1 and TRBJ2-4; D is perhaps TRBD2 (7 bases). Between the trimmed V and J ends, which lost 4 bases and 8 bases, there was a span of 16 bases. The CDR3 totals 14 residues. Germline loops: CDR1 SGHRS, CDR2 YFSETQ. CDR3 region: CASSPGGGAHIQYF. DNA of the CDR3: TGCGCCAGCAGCCCCGGTGGGGGGGCGCACATTCAGTACTTC.

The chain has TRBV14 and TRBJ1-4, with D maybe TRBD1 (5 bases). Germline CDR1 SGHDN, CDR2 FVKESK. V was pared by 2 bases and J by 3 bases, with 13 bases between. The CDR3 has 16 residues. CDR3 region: CASSQLVGTANEKLFF. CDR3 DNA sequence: TGTGCCAGCAGCCAATTGGTAGGGACTGCTAATGAAAAACTGTTTTTT.

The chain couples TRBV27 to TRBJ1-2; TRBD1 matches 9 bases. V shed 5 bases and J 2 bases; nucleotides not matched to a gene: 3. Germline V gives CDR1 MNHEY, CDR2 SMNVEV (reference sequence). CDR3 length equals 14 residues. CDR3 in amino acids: CASSRQGGNYGYTF. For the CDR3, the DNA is TGTGCCAGCAGTCGACAGGGGGGGAACTATGGCTACACCTTC.

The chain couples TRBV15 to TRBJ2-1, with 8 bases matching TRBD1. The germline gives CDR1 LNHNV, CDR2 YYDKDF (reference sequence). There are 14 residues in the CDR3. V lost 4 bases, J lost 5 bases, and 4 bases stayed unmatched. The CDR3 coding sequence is TGTGCCACCAGCAACCGGGACAGGAACAATGAGCAGTTCTTC. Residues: CATSNRDRNNEQFF.

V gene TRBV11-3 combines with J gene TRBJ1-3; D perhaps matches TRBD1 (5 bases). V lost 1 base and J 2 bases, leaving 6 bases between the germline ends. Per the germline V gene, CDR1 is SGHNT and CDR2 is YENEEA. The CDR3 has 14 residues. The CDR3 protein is CASSLGRAGNTIYF. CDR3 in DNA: TGTGCCAGCAGCTTAGGCAGGGCTGGAAACACCATATATTTT.

DNA of the CDR3: TGTGCCAGCAGTGATGATGGGCGGGGTTACACTGAAGCTTTCTTT. It yields the protein CASSDDGRGYTEAFF. This chain links TRBV6-1 with TRBJ1-1; unclear D gene. Germline V gives CDR1 MNHNS, CDR2 SASEGT. The CDR3 length is 15 residues. With 3 bases removed from V and 3 bases from J, the gap between germline ends came to 14 bases.

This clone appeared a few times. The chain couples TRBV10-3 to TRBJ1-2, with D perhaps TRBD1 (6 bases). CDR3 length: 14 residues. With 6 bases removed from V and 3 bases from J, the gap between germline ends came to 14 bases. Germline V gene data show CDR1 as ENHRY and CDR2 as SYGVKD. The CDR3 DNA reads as TGTGCCATCAGGGGGGGGCGATCCTACTATGGCTACACCTTC. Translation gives CAIRGGRSYYGYTF.

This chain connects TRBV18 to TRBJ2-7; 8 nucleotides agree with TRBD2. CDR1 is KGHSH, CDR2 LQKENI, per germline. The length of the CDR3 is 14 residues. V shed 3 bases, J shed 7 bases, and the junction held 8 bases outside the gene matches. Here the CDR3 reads CASSPEGLAGEQYF. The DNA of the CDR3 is TGTGCCAGCTCACCGGAAGGACTAGCAGGGGAGCAGTACTTC.

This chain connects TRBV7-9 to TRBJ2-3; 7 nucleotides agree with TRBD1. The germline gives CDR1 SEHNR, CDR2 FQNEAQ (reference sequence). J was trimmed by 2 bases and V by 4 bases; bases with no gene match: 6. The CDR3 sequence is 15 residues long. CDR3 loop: CASSSATGFTDTQYF. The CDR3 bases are TGTGCCAGCAGCTCTGCGACAGGGTTCACAGATACGCAGTATTTT.

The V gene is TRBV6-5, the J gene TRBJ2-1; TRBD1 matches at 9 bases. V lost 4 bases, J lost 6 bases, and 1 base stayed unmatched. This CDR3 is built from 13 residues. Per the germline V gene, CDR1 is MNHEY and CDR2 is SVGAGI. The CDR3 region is CASSLQGANEQFF. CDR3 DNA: TGTGCCAGCAGTTTACAGGGGGCCAATGAGCAGTTCTTC.

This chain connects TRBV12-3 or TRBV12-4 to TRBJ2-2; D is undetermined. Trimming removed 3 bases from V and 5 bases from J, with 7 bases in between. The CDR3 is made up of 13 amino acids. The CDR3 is CASSFLRTGELFF. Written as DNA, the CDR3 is TGTGCCAGCAGTTTTCTGAGAACCGGGGAGCTGTTTTTT.

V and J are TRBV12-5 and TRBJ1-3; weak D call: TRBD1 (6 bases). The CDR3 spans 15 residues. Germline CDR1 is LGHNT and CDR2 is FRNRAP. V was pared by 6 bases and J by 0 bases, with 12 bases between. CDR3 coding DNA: TGTGCTAGTGGCCCCGGACAGAGCTCTGGAAACACCATATATTTT. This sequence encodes CASGPGQSSGNTIYF.

CDR3 in amino acids: CASSLNSAVPADTQYF. The CDR3 DNA reads as TGTGCCAGCAGCTTAAATAGCGCGGTTCCGGCAGATACGCAGTATTTT. J is TRBJ2-3 and V is TRBV7-9, with a possible D match to TRBD2 (5 bases). Germline assignment: CDR1 SEHNR and CDR2 FQNEAQ (reference sequence). The CDR3 totals 16 residues. Trimming took 2 bases from V and 4 from J, leaving 16 bases between them.

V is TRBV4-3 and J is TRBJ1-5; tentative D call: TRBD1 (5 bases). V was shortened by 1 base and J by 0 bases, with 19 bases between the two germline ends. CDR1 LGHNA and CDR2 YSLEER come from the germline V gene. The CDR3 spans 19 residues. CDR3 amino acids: CASSQVYQGRYNSNQPQHF. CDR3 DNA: TGCGCCAGCAGCCAAGTTTATCAGGGCAGGTATAATAGCAATCAGCCCCAGCATTTT.

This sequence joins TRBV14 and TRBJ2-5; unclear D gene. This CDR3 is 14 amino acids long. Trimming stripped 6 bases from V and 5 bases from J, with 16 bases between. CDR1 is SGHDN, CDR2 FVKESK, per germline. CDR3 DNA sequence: TGTGCCAGCAGTCTTGTCGGTGGGCTGGAGACCCAGTACTTC. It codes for CASSLVGGLETQYF.

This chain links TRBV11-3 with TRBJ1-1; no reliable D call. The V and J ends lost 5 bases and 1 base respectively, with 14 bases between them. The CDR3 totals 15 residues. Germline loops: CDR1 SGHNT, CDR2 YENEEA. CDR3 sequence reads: CASSPGAAGNTEAFF. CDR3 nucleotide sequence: TGTGCCAGCAGCCCAGGCGCCGCGGGGAACACTGAAGCTTTCTTT.

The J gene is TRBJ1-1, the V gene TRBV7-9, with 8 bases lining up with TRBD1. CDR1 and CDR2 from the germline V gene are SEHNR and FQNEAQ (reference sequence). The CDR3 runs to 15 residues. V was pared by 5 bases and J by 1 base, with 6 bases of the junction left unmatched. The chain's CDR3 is CASSAGTGPNTEAFF. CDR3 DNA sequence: TGTGCCAGCAGCGCCGGGACAGGCCCGAACACTGAAGCTTTCTTT.

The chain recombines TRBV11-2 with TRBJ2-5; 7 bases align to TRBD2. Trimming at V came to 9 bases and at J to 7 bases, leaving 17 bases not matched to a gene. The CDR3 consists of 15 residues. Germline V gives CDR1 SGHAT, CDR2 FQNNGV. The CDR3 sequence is CASRPGGRGGVTQYF. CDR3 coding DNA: TGTGCCAGTAGACCGGGGGGAAGAGGTGGAGTGACCCAGTACTTC.

CDR3 region: CASSLGRREKLFF. Written as DNA, the CDR3 is TGTGCCAGCAGCTTGGGTCGGCGGGAAAAACTGTTTTTT. The V gene is TRBV5-8, the J gene TRBJ1-4, with D unresolved. Trimming removed 0 bases at V and 8 bases at J, with 8 bases between. Per germline, CDR1 SGHTS and CDR2 YDEGEE. The CDR3 runs to 13 residues.

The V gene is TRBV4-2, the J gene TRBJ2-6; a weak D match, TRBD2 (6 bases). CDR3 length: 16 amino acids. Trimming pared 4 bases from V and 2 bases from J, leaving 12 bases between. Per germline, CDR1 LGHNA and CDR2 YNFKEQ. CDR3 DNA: TGTGCCAGCAGCCCCTCGGCGGGGACTGGGGCCAACGTCCTGACTTTC. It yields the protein CASSPSAGTGANVLTF.

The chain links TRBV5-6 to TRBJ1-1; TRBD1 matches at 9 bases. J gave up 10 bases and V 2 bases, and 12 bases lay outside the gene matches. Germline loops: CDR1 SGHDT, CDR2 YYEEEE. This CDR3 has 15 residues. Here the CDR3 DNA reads TGTGCCAGCAGCTTTGGGACAGGGAGATTTCAGGTAGCTTTCTTT. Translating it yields CASSFGTGRFQVAFF.